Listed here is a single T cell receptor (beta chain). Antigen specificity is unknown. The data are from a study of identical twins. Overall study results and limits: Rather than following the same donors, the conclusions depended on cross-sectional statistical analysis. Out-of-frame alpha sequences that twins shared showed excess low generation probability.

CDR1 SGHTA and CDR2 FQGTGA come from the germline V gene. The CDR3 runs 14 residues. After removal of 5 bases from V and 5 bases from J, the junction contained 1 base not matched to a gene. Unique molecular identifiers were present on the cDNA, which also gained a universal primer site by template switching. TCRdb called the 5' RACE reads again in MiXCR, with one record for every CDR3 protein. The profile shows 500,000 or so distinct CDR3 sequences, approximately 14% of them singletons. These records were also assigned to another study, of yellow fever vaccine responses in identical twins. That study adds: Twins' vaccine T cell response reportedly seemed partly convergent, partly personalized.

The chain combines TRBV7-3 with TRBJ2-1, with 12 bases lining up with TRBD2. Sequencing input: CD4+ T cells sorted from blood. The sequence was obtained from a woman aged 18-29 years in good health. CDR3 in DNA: TGTGCCAGCAGCACTAGCGGGGGGCACAATGAGCAGTTCTTC. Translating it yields CASSTSGGHNEQFF.